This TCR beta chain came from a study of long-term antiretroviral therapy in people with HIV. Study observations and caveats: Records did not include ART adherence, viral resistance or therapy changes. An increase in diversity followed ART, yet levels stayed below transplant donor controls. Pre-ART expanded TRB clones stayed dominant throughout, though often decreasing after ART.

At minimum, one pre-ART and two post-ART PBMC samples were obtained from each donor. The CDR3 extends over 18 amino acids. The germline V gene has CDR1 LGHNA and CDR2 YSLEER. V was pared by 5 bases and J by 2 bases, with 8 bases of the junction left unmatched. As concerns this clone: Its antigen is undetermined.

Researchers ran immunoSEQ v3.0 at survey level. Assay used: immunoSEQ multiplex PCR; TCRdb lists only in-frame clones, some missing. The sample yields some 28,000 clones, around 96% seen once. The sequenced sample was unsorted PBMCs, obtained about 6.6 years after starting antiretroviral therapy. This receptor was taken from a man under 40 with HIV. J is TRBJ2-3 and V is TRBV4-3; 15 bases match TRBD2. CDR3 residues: CASSERGTSGRFTDTQYF. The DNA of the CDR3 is TGCGCCAGCAGCGAAAGAGGGACTAGCGGGAGGTTCACAGATACGCAGTATTTT.